Below, 26 T cell receptor beta chains from the same sample are listed, as sequenced in a study of CD8+ T cells in alopecia areata. In each case, RNA was isolated and then reverse transcribed into cDNA as the sequencing template. This table comes from immunoSEQ multiplex PCR, and its TCRdb copy is limited to in-frame clones, with some not included. Counted here are some 130,000 clones, more than 40% occurring once; the ten biggest clones make up roughly 20%. This material consisted of CD8+ T cells sorted from blood, taken at week 0. Receptors were obtained from a human donor with alopecia areata.

This clone was seen only once. The CDR3, as DNA: TGTGCCAGCAGCCCTCCCCCAAGAGTGTACCAAGAGACCCAGTACTTC. Protein: CASSPPPRVYQETQYF. This chain links TRBV7-8 with TRBJ2-5; no clear D gene. The CDR3 extends over 16 amino acids. The germline CDR1 and CDR2 sequences are SGHVS and FQNEAQ. V shed 5 bases and J shed 0 bases, with 16 bases lying between them.

The chain combines TRBV25-1 with TRBJ1-6; D not certain. Germline V gives CDR1 MGHDK, CDR2 SYGVNS. The CDR3 length is 15 residues. V was clipped by 1 base and J by 11 bases, with 15 bases between them. This CDR3 reads CASSESDGGYPPLHF. Written as DNA, the CDR3 is TGTGCCAGCAGTGAATCCGACGGAGGATATCCACCCCTCCACTTT.

This clone has a handful of counts. This chain connects TRBV2 to TRBJ1-1; D remains unclear. CDR3 length: 10 residues. Trimming stripped 7 bases from V and 11 bases from J, with 11 bases between. Per the germline V gene, CDR1 is SNHLY and CDR2 is FYNNEI. As DNA, the CDR3 is TGTGCCAGCATAGGTTTGAGGGCTTTCTTT. Its translation is CASIGLRAFF.

J is TRBJ2-5 and V is TRBV30; TRBD1 matches at 8 bases. Near its end, the DNA agrees better with TRBJ2-7, so the J call may be wrong. The germline V gene has CDR1 GTSNPN and CDR2 SVGIG (reference sequence). The CDR3 length is 11 residues. This chain's CDR3 is CAWGTGYEQYF. As DNA, the CDR3 is TGTGCCTGGGGGACAGGCTACGAGCAGTACTTC.

This clone was detected only a few times. The chain carries TRBV27 and TRBJ2-3; TRBD1 matches 9 bases. Per the germline V gene, CDR1 is MNHEY and CDR2 is SMNVEV (reference sequence). With 2 bases clipped from V and 2 bases from J, the junction kept 2 bases outside the gene matches. This CDR3 has 15 residues. The CDR3 DNA reads as TGTGCCAGCAGTTTAGGACAGGGGCACACAGATACGCAGTATTTT. This sequence encodes CASSLGQGHTDTQYF.

The chain links TRBV13 to TRBJ2-7, with 7 positions matching TRBD1. Trimming took 5 bases from V and 3 from J; bases not matched to a gene: 4. The CDR3 is 13 amino acids. Germline V gene sequence: CDR1 PRHDT, CDR2 FYEKMQ (reference sequence). The CDR3: CASSPTGDYEQYF. The CDR3 nucleotides read TGTGCCAGCAGCCCTACAGGGGACTACGAGCAGTACTTC.

This clone was seen a handful of times. The V gene is TRBV2, the J gene TRBJ1-4; D is unclear. CDR3 length equals 12 residues. Deletions cut 6 bases from V and 12 bases from J, with 14 bases between. Germline CDR1 SNHLY, CDR2 FYNNEI. CDR3 nucleotide sequence: TGTGCCAGCAGGCCAAAAAAGGAGGAACTGTTTTTT. Amino acids: CASRPKKEELFF.

The V call is TRBV5-1, the J call TRBJ2-1; D may match TRBD1 or TRBD2 (5 bases each). Germline CDR1 reads SGHRS; CDR2 reads YFSETQ. Deletions cut 4 bases from V and 8 bases from J, with 13 bases between. The CDR3 length is 13 residues. CDR3: CASSRGPRHEQFF. The CDR3, as DNA: TGCGCCAGCAGCAGGGGACCTCGCCATGAGCAGTTCTTC.

CDR3: CASSHNPLEGYTF. In nucleotides, the CDR3 is TGCGCCAGCAGCCACAATCCGCTAGAGGGCTACACCTTC. The chain uses TRBV4-1 and TRBJ1-2, with no clear D. Germline V lookup: CDR1 MGHRA, CDR2 YSYEKL. V was clipped by 3 bases and J by 8 bases, with 13 bases between them. This CDR3 has 13 residues.

J is TRBJ2-2 and V is TRBV9; 7 bases line up with TRBD2. With V trimmed by 1 base and J by 2 bases, 5 bases remained unmatched. Germline V gene lookup returns CDR1 SGDLS and CDR2 YYNGEE. This CDR3 comprises 16 residues. CDR3: CASSVSRGINTGELFF. CDR3 sequence (DNA): TGTGCCAGCAGCGTATCGCGGGGGATTAACACCGGGGAGCTGTTTTTT.

This clone has only a few counts. This chain connects TRBV7-2 to TRBJ1-1; no firm D call. V lost 5 bases and J 10 bases, leaving 17 bases between the germline ends. The CDR3 sequence is 13 residues long. Germline loops: CDR1 SGHTA, CDR2 FQGNSA. CDR3 residues: CASSHRPNVLAFF. The CDR3 nucleotides read TGTGCCAGCAGCCATCGACCCAACGTCTTAGCTTTCTTT.

The chain couples TRBV5-1 to TRBJ2-7; the match to TRBD1 covers 9 bases. The germline CDR1 and CDR2 sequences are SGHRS and YFSETQ. The CDR3 extends over 15 amino acids. Losses at the gene ends were 3 bases for V and 3 bases for J; bases not matched to a gene: 7. The CDR3 sequence: CASSSGQGAVYEQYF. The CDR3 DNA reads as TGCGCCAGCAGCTCGGGACAGGGCGCCGTCTACGAGCAGTACTTC.

This clone was counted many times. The rearrangement links TRBV7-8 to TRBJ2-7, with D possibly TRBD1 on 5 matching bases. Germline V lookup: CDR1 SGHVS, CDR2 FQNEAQ. Trimming shortened V by 9 bases and J by 7 bases, and 22 bases separated the two germline ends. The CDR3 has 14 residues. The CDR3 region has the DNA TGTGCCAGTCGTTTTGAAGGGGCGCCACCGGAGCAGTACTTC. Protein: CASRFEGAPPEQYF.

V usage is TRBV27 and J usage is TRBJ2-1, with 7 bases fitting TRBD2. This CDR3 has 13 amino acids. V lost 4 bases to trimming and J lost 7 bases; unmatched junction nucleotides: 4. The V gene's germline CDR1 is MNHEY and CDR2 SMNVEV (reference sequence). CDR3 sequence reads: CASSWTRLNEQFF. CDR3 coding DNA: TGTGCCAGCAGTTGGACTAGGTTGAATGAGCAGTTCTTC.

This clone was seen a few times. Different DNA sequences within this sample yield the same CDR3. The rearrangement links TRBV27 to TRBJ1-1; D is possibly TRBD1 (5 bases). Per germline, CDR1 MNHEY and CDR2 SMNVEV (reference sequence). Trimming shortened V by 0 bases and J by 4 bases, and 12 bases separated the two germline ends. The CDR3 spans 15 residues. CDR3 amino acids: CASSLSRGAGTEAFF. CDR3 sequence (DNA): TGTGCCAGCAGTTTATCGCGAGGGGCGGGCACTGAAGCTTTCTTT.

This clone was observed a single time. V usage is TRBV25-1 and J usage is TRBJ1-1; maybe TRBD1 (6 bases). V lost 5 bases to trimming and J lost 1 base, with 8 bases between them. The CDR3 has 13 residues. The germline V gene encodes CDR1 MGHDK and CDR2 SYGVNS. CDR3 in DNA: TGTGCCAGCAGTAAGACAGGGAACACTGAAGCTTTCTTT. This sequence encodes CASSKTGNTEAFF.

This clone has a handful of counts. In nucleotides, the CDR3 is TGTGCCAGCAGTTTTTCGGGAGCCCAGTACTTC. Protein product: CASSFSGAQYF. This chain joins TRBV27 and TRBJ2-5; a weak D match, TRBD2 (6 bases). This CDR3 has 11 residues. The V and J ends lost 3 bases and 9 bases respectively, with 8 bases between them. In germline, CDR1 is MNHEY, CDR2 SMNVEV (reference sequence).

The chain links TRBV4-3 to TRBJ2-7, with unresolved D. The germline V and J ends were trimmed by 0 bases and 3 bases, with 9 bases remaining between them. The CDR3 consists of 14 residues. Germline V gives CDR1 LGHNA, CDR2 YSLEER. In DNA form, the CDR3 reads TGCGCCAGCAGCCAAGAAAGCAATCGCTACGAGCAGTACTTC. Its translation is CASSQESNRYEQYF.

The chain combines TRBV6-5 with TRBJ2-1; possibly TRBD2 for D (5 bases). This CDR3 comprises 15 residues. V lost 2 bases and J lost 1, with 9 bases in between. In germline, CDR1 is MNHEY, CDR2 SVGAGI. The CDR3 DNA reads TGTGCCAGCAGTTACGACGGGGAATCCTACAATGAGCAGTTCTTC. Translated: CASSYDGESYNEQFF.

This clone has only one observation. This chain uses TRBV4-2 with TRBJ2-1; 8 bases agree with TRBD2. Per germline, CDR1 LGHNA and CDR2 YNFKEQ. The CDR3 covers 17 residues. After removal of 2 bases from V and 5 bases from J, the junction contained 11 bases not matched to a gene. The CDR3 DNA reads as TGTGCCAGCAGCCAAAGACGGGGGGGCCTTATCGACAATGAGCAGTTCTTC. The encoded protein is CASSQRRGGLIDNEQFF.

J is TRBJ2-4 and V is TRBV10-3; the match to TRBD1 covers 8 bases. After removal of 2 bases from V and 7 bases from J, the junction contained 4 bases not matched to a gene. Germline CDR1 and CDR2: ENHRY and SYGVKD. This CDR3 region has 14 residues. The CDR3 is CAISEGQGGNIQYF. DNA of the CDR3: TGTGCCATCAGTGAGGGACAGGGCGGGAACATTCAGTACTTC.

As concerns this clone: This specimen includes other DNA sequences encoding the same CDR3. The genes are TRBV30 and TRBJ1-1; unclear D gene. Trimming cost V 1 base and J 4 bases, with 4 bases left between them. The CDR3 has 11 residues. CDR1 and CDR2 from the germline V gene are GTSNPN and SVGIG (reference sequence). As DNA, the CDR3 is TGTGCCTGGAGTGATGGCACTGAAGCTTTCTTT. This encodes CAWSDGTEAFF.

The V gene is TRBV11-2, the J gene TRBJ2-2, with 10 positions matching TRBD2. The CDR3 has 16 residues. The junction had 10 bases not matched to a gene; V was cut back by 5 bases and J by 7 bases. Germline V gene data show CDR1 as SGHAT and CDR2 as FQNNGV. This CDR3 is CASSLSGGFPGGELFF. As DNA, the CDR3 is TGTGCCAGCAGCCTTAGCGGGGGGTTCCCCGGCGGGGAGCTGTTTTTT. The full variable domain, with the rest looked up from reference TRBV11-2 and TRBJ2-2, is EAGVAQSPRYKIIEKRQSVAFWCNPISGHATLYWYQQILGQGPKLLIQFQNNGVVDDSQLPKDRFSAERLKGVDSTLKIQPAKLEDSAVYLCASSLSGGFPGGELFFGEGSRLTVL.

The chain joins TRBV14 to TRBJ2-5; the D gene is possibly TRBD2 (6 bases). The length of the CDR3 is 15 residues. V lost 1 base and J lost 1, with 10 bases in between. The V gene's germline CDR1 is SGHDN and CDR2 FVKESK. CDR3 loop: CASSQARGGQETQYF. CDR3 coding DNA: TGTGCCAGCAGCCAAGCTCGGGGAGGCCAAGAGACCCAGTACTTC.

V and J are TRBV6-1 and TRBJ1-1; D unresolved. Germline V lookup: CDR1 MNHNS, CDR2 SASEGT. Trimming pared 1 base from V and 1 base from J, leaving 4 bases between. This CDR3 region has 13 residues. The CDR3 sequence: CASSEGPNTEAFF. The DNA for the CDR3 is TGTGCCAGCAGTGAAGGGCCGAACACTGAAGCTTTCTTT.

Points on this clone: At one boundary the junction diverges from the germline segment, which might be a read error. The chain couples TRBV7-2 to TRBJ2-1; D gene uncertain. From germline, CDR1 is SGHTA and CDR2 FQGNSA. CDR3 length: 14 amino acids. The CDR3 DNA sequence: TGCGCCAGCAGCCAAAGATCGGGTTACAATGAGCAGTTCTTC. Amino acids: CASSQRSGYNEQFF.